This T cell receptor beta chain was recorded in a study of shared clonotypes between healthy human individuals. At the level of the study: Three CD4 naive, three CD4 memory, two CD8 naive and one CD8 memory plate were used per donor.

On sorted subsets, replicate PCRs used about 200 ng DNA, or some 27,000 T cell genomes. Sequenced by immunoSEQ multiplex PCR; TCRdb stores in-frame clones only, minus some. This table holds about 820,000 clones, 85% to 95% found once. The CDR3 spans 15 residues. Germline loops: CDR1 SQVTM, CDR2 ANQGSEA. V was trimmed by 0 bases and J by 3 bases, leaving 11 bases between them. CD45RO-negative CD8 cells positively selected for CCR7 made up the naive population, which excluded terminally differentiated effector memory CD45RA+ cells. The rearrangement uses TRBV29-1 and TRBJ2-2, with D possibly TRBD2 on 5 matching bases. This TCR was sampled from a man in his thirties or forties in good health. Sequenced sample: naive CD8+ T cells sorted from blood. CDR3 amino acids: CSVEDQHGDTGELFF. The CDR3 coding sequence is TGCAGCGTTGAAGATCAGCACGGGGACACCGGGGAGCTGTTTTTT.